The 22 T cell receptor beta chains listed next were all sequenced from one sample in a study of shared clonotypes between healthy human individuals. Method: immunoSEQ multiplex PCR; TCRdb's copy keeps in-frame clones and lacks some. The repertoire holds about 2.4 million clones, more than 90% seen once, with 0.14% in the top ten. The sample consisted of naive CD4+ T cells sorted from blood. Subset of the sample: CD45RA+ positively selected. Source of these receptors: a young man in good health.

The chain carries TRBV19 and TRBJ1-5; D gene unclear. CDR3 length equals 15 residues. CDR1 LNHDA and CDR2 SQIVND come from the germline V gene (reference sequence). Trimming removed 0 bases from V and 9 bases from J, with 15 bases in between. This CDR3 is CASSIDHSEGRPQHF. The CDR3 bases are TGTGCCAGTAGTATAGACCACAGTGAGGGTCGGCCCCAGCATTTT.

This chain uses TRBV18 with TRBJ1-1, with 8 bases aligning to TRBD1. Trimming took 2 bases from V and 8 from J; bases not matched to a gene: 1. Per the germline V gene, CDR1 is KGHSH and CDR2 is LQKENI. The CDR3 covers 12 residues. As DNA, the CDR3 is TGTGCCAGCTCACCATGGACAGGGGAAGCTTTCTTT. Its translation: CASSPWTGEAFF.

The rearrangement links TRBV5-8 to TRBJ2-1; 7 bases match TRBD2. The CDR3 sequence is 15 residues long. CDR1 SGHTS and CDR2 YDEGEE come from the germline V gene. J lost 0 bases, V lost 6 bases, and 6 bases had no gene match. The chain's CDR3 is CASTREVASYNEQFF. The CDR3, as DNA: TGTGCCAGCACCCGGGAGGTTGCCTCCTACAATGAGCAGTTCTTC.

The chain combines TRBV7-9 with TRBJ2-4; D tentatively reads TRBD1 or TRBD2 (5 bases each). This CDR3 spans 16 amino acids. CDR1 SEHNR and CDR2 FQNEAQ come from the germline V gene (reference sequence). V was clipped by 5 bases and J by 0 bases, with 14 bases between them. The CDR3 nucleotides are TGTGCCAGCAGCCCGAACGGGACCCTAGCCAAAAACATTCAGTACTTC. Encoded protein: CASSPNGTLAKNIQYF.

The chain carries TRBV10-3 and TRBJ2-5; 7 bases are shared with TRBD2. After removal of 3 bases from V and 7 bases from J, the junction contained 5 bases not matched to a gene. The CDR3 runs 13 residues. Per the germline V gene, CDR1 is ENHRY and CDR2 is SYGVKD. The CDR3 reads CAISEATGGTQYF. The CDR3 DNA reads TGTGCCATCAGTGAAGCCACGGGAGGGACCCAGTACTTC.

The rearrangement uses TRBV19 and TRBJ1-1; possible D gene TRBD1, 5 bases. The germline CDR1 and CDR2 sequences are LNHDA and SQIVND (reference sequence). The CDR3 is made up of 14 amino acids. The germline V and J ends were trimmed by 7 bases and 1 base, with 13 bases remaining between them. The CDR3 sequence is CASTERGTNTEAFF. DNA for the CDR3: TGTGCCAGTACCGAACGGGGGACGAACACTGAAGCTTTCTTT.

The chain is built from TRBV6-5 and TRBJ1-2, with D perhaps TRBD1 (5 bases). Germline-derived CDR1 and CDR2 are MNHEY and SVGAGI. Trimming stripped 3 bases from V and 3 bases from J, with 8 bases between. This CDR3 region has 13 residues. The CDR3 sequence is CASSYETDYGYTF. The CDR3 DNA reads TGTGCCAGCAGTTATGAGACAGACTATGGCTACACCTTC.

The rearrangement links TRBV6-5 to TRBJ1-1; D unresolved. Germline values: CDR1 MNHEY, CDR2 SVGAGI. V was trimmed by 6 bases and J by 7 bases, leaving 18 bases between them. The CDR3 length is 14 residues. CDR3 coding DNA: TGTGCCAGCAGCCCGGATTTTTCGAGGTATGAAGCTTTCTTT. This codes for CASSPDFSRYEAFF.

This chain joins TRBV11-1 and TRBJ2-3; the D call may be TRBD1 or TRBD2 (5 bases each). V was cut by 7 bases and J by 5 bases, with 13 bases left in between. The germline V gene has CDR1 SGHAT and CDR2 FQDESV (reference sequence). The CDR3 is 13 amino acids. CDR3: CASTRGRQDTQYF. Written as DNA, the CDR3 is TGTGCCAGCACGAGGGGAAGGCAAGATACGCAGTATTTT.

This clone was counted once. CDR3 in amino acids: CASSIIQGAAAHYGYTF. In nucleotides, the CDR3 is TGTGCCAGTAGTATAATCCAGGGGGCGGCCGCGCATTATGGCTACACCTTC. The gene calls are TRBV19 and TRBJ1-2; 8 positions agree with TRBD1. Losses at the gene ends were 2 bases for V and 5 bases for J; bases not matched to a gene: 13. Per germline, CDR1 LNHDA and CDR2 SQIVND (reference sequence). This CDR3 is 17 amino acids long. Drawing the rest from reference TRBV19 and TRBJ1-2, the complete variable domain is DGGITQSPKYLFRKEGQNVTLSCEQNLNHDAMYWYRQDPGQGLRLIYYSQIVNDFQKGDIAEGYSVSREKKESFPLTVTSAQKNPTAFYLCASSIIQGAAAHYGYTFGSGTRLTVV.

The chain uses TRBV5-1 and TRBJ2-2, with 9 positions matching TRBD2. Germline CDR1 and CDR2: SGHRS and YFSETQ. The CDR3 runs to 17 residues. J lost 5 bases, V lost 4 bases, and 12 bases had no gene match. CDR3 sequence (DNA): TGCGCCAGCAGCCCGACCTTAGCGGGAGTTGGAACCGGGGAGCTGTTTTTT. Its protein product is CASSPTLAGVGTGELFF. Using reference TRBV5-1 and TRBJ2-2 for the parts outside the CDR3, the full variable domain is KAGVTQTPRYLIKTRGQQVTLSCSPISGHRSVSWYQQTPGQGLQFLFEYFSETQRNKGNFPGRFSGRQFSNSRSEMNVSTLELGDSALYLCASSPTLAGVGTGELFFGEGSRLTVL.

In its sample, this clone was seen a few times. The chain carries TRBV5-8 and TRBJ2-7, with D possibly being TRBD1 (5 bases). The CDR3 is made up of 14 amino acids. Per the germline V gene, CDR1 is SGHTS and CDR2 is YDEGEE. Trimming shortened V by 1 base and J by 3 bases, and 11 bases separated the two germline ends. The CDR3 protein is CASSLKGLGYEQYF. DNA of the CDR3: TGTGCCAGCAGCTTGAAGGGGTTGGGCTACGAGCAGTACTTC.

This clone was counted only a few times. This chain uses TRBV30 with TRBJ1-6, with TRBD1 matching over 9 bases. Unmatched junction bases numbered 3, after V lost 8 bases and J lost 7 bases. There are 12 residues in the CDR3. Germline V gene lookup returns CDR1 GTSNPN and CDR2 SVGIG (reference sequence). As DNA, the CDR3 is TGTGCCGCCGGACAGGGGAATTCACCCCTCCACTTT. This encodes CAAGQGNSPLHF.

The rearrangement links TRBV18 to TRBJ2-3, with a possible D match to TRBD2 (6 bases). Germline V gene sequence: CDR1 KGHSH, CDR2 LQKENI. The CDR3 consists of 17 residues. Trimming cost V 0 bases and J 3 bases, with 16 bases left between them. Here the CDR3 DNA reads TGTGCCAGCTCACCACCGCCAAGGGGAGGTGGGACAGATACGCAGTATTTT. Translating gives CASSPPPRGGGTDTQYF.

In regard to this clone: This sample also contains other DNA sequences that code for the same CDR3. The chain employs TRBV19 and TRBJ2-2; D is unresolved. Deletions cut 7 bases from V and 1 base from J, with 1 base between. The germline gives CDR1 LNHDA, CDR2 SQIVND (reference sequence). The CDR3 totals 11 residues. The CDR3 spells CASKNTGELFF. The CDR3 DNA sequence: TGTGCCAGTAAGAACACCGGGGAGCTGTTTTTT.

This CDR3 is CASRLTGSVETQYF. The CDR3 DNA follows: TGCGCCAGCAGATTGACAGGGTCGGTAGAGACCCAGTACTTC. The J gene is TRBJ2-5, the V gene TRBV10-1; TRBD1 agrees at 7 bases. The J segment lost 4 bases and the V segment lost 6 bases, leaving 8 bases of the junction unmatched. This CDR3 spans 14 amino acids. CDR1 and CDR2 from the germline V gene are WNHNN and SYGVQD (reference sequence).

This clone was recorded once. J is TRBJ2-2 and V is TRBV7-3; 8 positions agree with TRBD1. J gave up 6 bases and V 5 bases, and 2 bases lay outside the gene matches. The CDR3 covers 13 residues. Germline CDR1 is SGHTA and CDR2 is FQGTGA. Written as DNA, the CDR3 is TGTGCCAGCAGCGTACAGGGGGCCGGGGAGCTGTTTTTT. As protein: CASSVQGAGELFF.

The J gene is TRBJ2-7, the V gene TRBV7-8; 9 bases match TRBD1. V trimming: 4 bases; J trimming: 3 bases; junction bases outside the gene matches: 4. The CDR3 has 14 amino acids. CDR1 is SGHVS, CDR2 FQNEAQ, per germline. CDR3 in DNA: TGTGCCAGCAGCTGGGACAGGGAGAACTACGAGCAGTACTTC. Translation: CASSWDRENYEQYF.

This clone was picked up a small number of times. The CDR3 nucleotides read TGTGCCAGCTCACAGACTAGCGGGGCGCAAGAGACCCAGTACTTC. Protein sequence: CASSQTSGAQETQYF. The genes are TRBV18 and TRBJ2-5, with 11 nucleotides matching TRBD2. Germline lookup yields CDR1 KGHSH and CDR2 LQKENI. J lost 2 bases, V lost 4 bases, and 3 bases had no gene match. CDR3 length equals 15 residues.

The chain couples TRBV11-3 to TRBJ2-3, with D perhaps matching TRBD2 (5 bases). Trimming took 0 bases from V and 6 from J, leaving 7 bases between them. Germline CDR1 SGHNT, CDR2 YENEEA. The CDR3 loop spans 13 amino acids. This CDR3 reads CASSLERADTQYF. The CDR3 DNA sequence: TGTGCCAGCAGCTTAGAGAGGGCCGATACGCAGTATTTT.

This chain connects TRBV2 to TRBJ1-4; a weak D match, TRBD1 (6 bases). Trimming cost V 2 bases and J 8 bases, with 15 bases left between them. CDR3 length equals 15 residues. Germline V gene data show CDR1 as SNHLY and CDR2 as FYNNEI. The CDR3 DNA reads as TGTGCCAGCAGTGAATTGGCAGGGGCCGGAGAAAAACTGTTTTTT. Its protein is CASSELAGAGEKLFF.

The gene calls are TRBV28 and TRBJ1-5, with TRBD1 as a possible D gene (5 bases). Germline-derived CDR1 and CDR2 are MDHEN and SYDVKM. CDR3 length: 15 amino acids. With 3 bases removed from V and 2 bases from J, the gap between germline ends came to 11 bases. The CDR3 is CASSFRTSGNQPQHF. As DNA, the CDR3 is TGTGCCAGCAGTTTTCGGACATCAGGCAATCAGCCCCAGCATTTT.